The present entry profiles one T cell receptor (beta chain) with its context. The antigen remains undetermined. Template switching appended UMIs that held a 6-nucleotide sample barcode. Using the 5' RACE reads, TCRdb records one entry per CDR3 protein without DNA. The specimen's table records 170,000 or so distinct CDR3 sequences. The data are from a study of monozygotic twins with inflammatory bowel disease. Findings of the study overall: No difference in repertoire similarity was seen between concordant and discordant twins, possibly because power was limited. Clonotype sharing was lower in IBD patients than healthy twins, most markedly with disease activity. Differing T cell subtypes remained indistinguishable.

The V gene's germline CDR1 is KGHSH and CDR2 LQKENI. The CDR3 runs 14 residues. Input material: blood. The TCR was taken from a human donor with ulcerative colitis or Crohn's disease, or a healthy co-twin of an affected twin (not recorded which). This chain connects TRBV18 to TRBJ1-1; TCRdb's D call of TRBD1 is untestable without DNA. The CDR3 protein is CASSGTGLGTEAFF.